The 6 T cell receptor beta chains given below trace back to one sample, sequenced in a study of blood T cells in healthy people across ages. Using a J-beta primer mix together with a sample-barcoded 5' primer, a second PCR was run for about 6 to 12 cycles. TCRdb reanalysed the 5' RACE reads using MiXCR and keeps one entry per CDR3 protein. The data hold approximately 1,700,000 distinct CDR3 sequences, with about two fifths observed a single time. The material sequenced was blood. The source of these receptors is a human donor in good health.

The chain recombines TRBV7-2 with TRBJ1-2; 7 nucleotides align to TRBD1. This CDR3 has 18 amino acids. The V segment lost 5 bases and the J segment 2 bases; nucleotides outside the gene matches: 17. In germline, CDR1 is SGHTA, CDR2 FQGNSA. CDR3 amino acids: CASSMPRWTGRTNYGYTF. The CDR3 DNA is TGTGCCAGCAGCATGCCCCGTTGGACAGGTCGAACGAACTATGGCTACACCTTC.

This chain links TRBV7-9 with TRBJ1-1; tentative D call: TRBD1 (5 bases). Germline CDR1 is SEHNR and CDR2 is FQNEAQ (reference sequence). V dropped 1 base and J dropped 5 bases, with 14 bases sitting between them. This CDR3 is 15 amino acids long. The CDR3 bases are TGTGCCAGCAGCTTAGTATCGGGGGACGGGACTGAAGCTTTCTTT. This gives the protein CASSLVSGDGTEAFF.

This chain joins TRBV6-6 and TRBJ2-5, with 7 bases lining up with TRBD2. Germline values: CDR1 MNHNY, CDR2 SVGAGI (reference sequence). J was trimmed by 2 bases and V by 7 bases; bases with no gene match: 7. The length of the CDR3 is 14 residues. This CDR3 is CASKDLAEQETQYF. The CDR3 nucleotides are TGTGCCAGCAAAGATCTAGCGGAACAAGAGACCCAGTACTTC.

This clonotype turned up a few times. V gene TRBV5-1 combines with J gene TRBJ2-1, with D unresolved. V lost 1 base and J lost 3, with 8 bases in between. The CDR3 runs 14 residues. Per the germline V gene, CDR1 is SGHRS and CDR2 is YFSETQ. This chain's CDR3 is CASSLRSDYNEQFF. Written as DNA, the CDR3 is TGCGCCAGCAGCTTGAGGTCCGACTACAATGAGCAGTTCTTC.

V usage is TRBV7-3 and J usage is TRBJ2-1; 13 bases map to TRBD2. The CDR3 has 18 amino acids. Germline loops: CDR1 SGHTA, CDR2 FQGTGA. V gave up 5 bases and J gave up 9 bases; unmatched junction bases: 16. CDR3 DNA sequence: TGTGCCAGCAGCCGTCTGACTAGCGGGGGGCTCGCTGGCGGTGAGCAGTTCTTC. Protein: CASSRLTSGGLAGGEQFF.

This chain connects TRBV9 to TRBJ1-5, with a possible D match to TRBD1 (5 bases). Germline V gives CDR1 SGDLS, CDR2 YYNGEE. The ends were cut back, 4 bases at V and 5 bases at J, with 10 bases in the middle. The CDR3 consists of 13 residues. For the CDR3, the DNA is TGTGCCAGCAGCTTGGGGGATCATCAGCCCCAGCATTTT. Translated, it gives CASSLGDHQPQHF.